This T cell receptor (beta chain) was retrieved from a study of identical twins. General study results and limits: Twin-shared out-of-frame alpha sequences showed excess low generation probability. Invariant MAIT and iNKT cells may have partly biased zero-insertion analyses.

Germline V gene lookup returns CDR1 MNHNS and CDR2 SASEGT. Trimming took 6 bases from V and 9 from J, leaving 15 bases between them. This CDR3 contains 13 residues. This clonotype came up many times. Its antigen is unidentified. One entry per CDR3 protein results from TCRdb running MiXCR on the 5' RACE reads. Seen here are around 160,000 distinct CDR3 sequences, around 3.5% observed once, and the top ten hold roughly 8%. This receptor was obtained from a man younger than 30 in good health. Material for sequencing was memory T cells sorted from blood. This chain connects TRBV6-1 to TRBJ1-5; D is unclear. The CDR3 bases are TGTGCCAGCAGCGACACGGGCCGCAGGCCCCAGCATTTT. This translates into CASSDTGRRPQHF.